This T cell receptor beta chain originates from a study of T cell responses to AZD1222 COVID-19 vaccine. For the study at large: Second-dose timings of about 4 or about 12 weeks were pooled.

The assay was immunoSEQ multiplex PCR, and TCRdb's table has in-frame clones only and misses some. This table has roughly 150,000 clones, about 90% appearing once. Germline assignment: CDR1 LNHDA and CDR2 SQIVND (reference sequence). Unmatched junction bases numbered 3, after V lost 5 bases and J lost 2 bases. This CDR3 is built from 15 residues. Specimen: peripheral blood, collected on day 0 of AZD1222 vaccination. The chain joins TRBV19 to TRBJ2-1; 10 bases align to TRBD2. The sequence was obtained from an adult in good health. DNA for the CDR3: TGTGCCAGTAGTCCGACTAGCGGGCCCTACAATGAGCAGTTCTTC. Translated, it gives CASSPTSGPYNEQFF. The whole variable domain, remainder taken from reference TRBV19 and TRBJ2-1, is DGGITQSPKYLFRKEGQNVTLSCEQNLNHDAMYWYRQDPGQGLRLIYYSQIVNDFQKGDIAEGYSVSREKKESFPLTVTSAQKNPTAFYLCASSPTSGPYNEQFFGPGTRLTVL.